This T cell receptor beta chain is from a study of CD8 T cells in Susac syndrome. TEMRA cells were enriched by FACS, and CD4+ and CD8+ T cells were negatively isolated. Random hexamers served to reverse transcribe roughly 0.45 to 1 ug RNA. Coverage of TCR beta CDR3 amplification by immunoSEQ multiplex PCR extended to 54 Vbeta and 13 Jbeta. TCRdb re-called the immunoSEQ multiplex PCR reads through MiXCR, storing one row per CDR3 protein. The sample holds over 100,000 distinct CDR3 sequences; 80% to 95% are singletons and the top ten take 0.14%. Overall study findings and caveats: That the number of individuals in its TCR sequencing and HLA analysis was relatively small was acknowledged by the study.

The germline V gene encodes CDR1 DFQATT and CDR2 SNEGSKA (reference sequence). The ends were cut back, 6 bases at V and 6 bases at J, with 15 bases in the middle. The CDR3 runs 13 residues. This clonotype was seen more than once but under ten times. Its antigen is undetermined. The specimen was CD4+ T cells from PBMCs. The TCR originated in a human donor in good health. The genes are TRBV20-1 and TRBJ2-1; maybe TRBD2 (6 bases). Here the CDR3 reads CSAIASVSNEQFF. The CDR3, as DNA: TGCAGTGCGATCGCTAGCGTTTCCAATGAGCAGTTCTTC.